The 22 T cell receptor beta chains in this list originate from one sample, sequenced in a study of vaccination and CD4 T cells after COVID-19. The Oncomine TCR Beta short-read assay generated sequence data from the DNA of cultured CD4+ T cells. A single record per CDR3 protein comes from TCRdb applying MiXCR to the PCR reads. Counted here are approximately 9,600 distinct CDR3 sequences, approximately 28% occurring once; the ten biggest clones make up over 8%. Which antigens these TCRs recognize remains unknown. Documented treatment: approximately nine-day PBMC culture with coronavirus spike peptide pools or control peptides (ViraFEST assay). Sequenced material: CD4+ T cells from blood, cultured in vitro, taken after SARS-CoV-2 vaccination. The receptors were gathered from a human donor who had recovered from COVID-19.

The chain recombines TRBV7-2 with TRBJ1-1; 7 nucleotides match TRBD1. Germline CDR1 SGHTA, CDR2 FQGNSA. This CDR3 has 15 residues. The ends lost 5 bases at V and 5 bases at J; junction bases unmatched: 11. The CDR3 loop is CASSLQTGLKTEAFF. For the CDR3, the DNA is TGTGCCAGCAGCCTTCAGACAGGGCTTAAAACTGAAGCTTTCTTT.

The chain recombines TRBV6-2 or TRBV6-3 with TRBJ2-7, with 9 bases fitting TRBD1. The V segment lost 7 bases and the J segment 1 base; nucleotides outside the gene matches: 8. Germline lookup yields CDR1 MNHEY and CDR2 SVGEGT. The CDR3 length is 15 residues. CDR3 protein: CASKLEGTGSYEQYF. CDR3 nucleotide sequence: TGTGCCAGCAAACTAGAAGGGACAGGGTCCTACGAGCAGTACTTC.

The chain is built from TRBV28 and TRBJ1-2; no definite D call. This CDR3 comprises 15 residues. With 7 bases removed from V and 4 bases from J, the gap between germline ends came to 19 bases. Germline CDR1 MDHEN, CDR2 SYDVKM. DNA of the CDR3: TGTGCCAGCACCATTCTGGCAGGCACACTCTATGGCTACACCTTC. Protein sequence: CASTILAGTLYGYTF.

V usage is TRBV30 and J usage is TRBJ1-5; D is perhaps TRBD1 (5 bases). Germline V gene lookup returns CDR1 GTSNPN and CDR2 SVGIG (reference sequence). This CDR3 comprises 16 residues. V was trimmed by 2 bases and J by 2 bases, leaving 16 bases between them. The CDR3 DNA reads as TGTGCCTGGAGTCACCTGGGGCAGGCCCGCAATCAGCCCCAGCATTTT. Protein sequence: CAWSHLGQARNQPQHF.

This clonotype was seen a handful of times. The chain carries TRBV6-5 and TRBJ2-5, with D tentatively TRBD1 (5 bases). The ends were cut back, 2 bases at V and 3 bases at J, with 16 bases in the middle. The CDR3 is made up of 16 amino acids. Germline CDR1 is MNHEY and CDR2 is SVGAGI. CDR3: CASSYQGLKPKETQYF. The CDR3, as DNA: TGTGCCAGCAGTTACCAGGGCCTGAAACCCAAAGAGACCCAGTACTTC.

The gene calls are TRBV7-2 and TRBJ1-3; unclear D gene. Germline CDR1 SGHTA, CDR2 FQGNSA. The length of the CDR3 is 16 residues. The germline V and J ends were trimmed by 5 bases and 2 bases, with 16 bases remaining between them. The CDR3 loop reads CASSPKRPSTGNTIYF. The CDR3 nucleotides read TGTGCCAGCAGCCCAAAAAGGCCTAGCACTGGAAACACCATATATTTT.

This sequence joins TRBV6-2 or TRBV6-3 and TRBJ2-7; tentative D call: TRBD2 (5 bases). Per germline, CDR1 MNHEY and CDR2 SVGEGT. Trimming removed 6 bases at V and 2 bases at J, with 8 bases between. The CDR3 has 12 amino acids. DNA of the CDR3: TGTGCCAGCAGCCTAGCTCCCTACGAGCAGTACTTC. Its protein is CASSLAPYEQYF.

The chain has TRBV21-1 and TRBJ1-2; the table's D call, TRBD1, has no DNA check behind it. TRBV21-1 is a listed pseudogene. The CDR3 spans 18 residues. The CDR3 DNA is TGTGCCAGCAGCAAACGAGACCTTAGGGACAGGCGTCACTATGGCTACACCTTC. This sequence encodes CASSKRDLRDRRHYGYTF.

The chain links TRBV19 to TRBJ1-5, with a weak D call TRBD1 (6 bases). This CDR3 is 16 amino acids long. The germline V gene encodes CDR1 LNHDA and CDR2 SQIVND (reference sequence). Trimming took 6 bases from V and 2 from J, leaving 17 bases between them. CDR3 protein: CASSGQGTRGNQPQHF. The CDR3 bases are TGTGCCAGTAGCGGTCAGGGGACTAGGGGCAATCAGCCCCAGCATTTT.

The J gene is TRBJ2-7, the V gene TRBV7-2; the D is unclear. V dropped 3 bases and J dropped 0 bases, with 9 bases sitting between them. Germline CDR1 SGHTA, CDR2 FQGNSA. The CDR3 has 14 amino acids. DNA for the CDR3: TGTGCCAGCAGCTTCATGAGGAGCTCCTACGAGCAGTACTTC. Encoded protein: CASSFMRSSYEQYF. Using reference TRBV7-2 and TRBJ2-7 for the parts outside the CDR3, the full variable domain is GAGVSQSPSNKVTEKGKDVELRCDPISGHTALYWYRQSLGQGLEFLIYFQGNSAPDKSGLPSDRFSAERTGGSVSTLTIQRTQQEDSAVYLCASSFMRSSYEQYFGPGTRLTVT.

V is TRBV6-5 and J is TRBJ1-1, with D tentatively TRBD1 (5 bases). The CDR3 is 13 amino acids. The V end was cut by 4 bases, the J end by 1 base, with 7 bases between. Germline CDR1 is MNHEY and CDR2 is SVGAGI. The CDR3 here is CASSLTENTEAFF. The CDR3, as DNA: TGTGCCAGCAGTTTGACAGAGAACACTGAAGCTTTCTTT.

This chain connects TRBV20-1 to TRBJ2-1, with D perhaps TRBD2 (6 bases). Germline CDR1 reads DFQATT; CDR2 reads SNEGSKA (reference sequence). Trimming shortened V by 5 bases and J by 0 bases, and 23 bases separated the two germline ends. The CDR3 spans 18 residues. The CDR3 coding sequence is TGCAGTGCTCCCAAGAGGGGATTAGCGGAGAGCTCCTACAATGAGCAGTTCTTC. This codes for CSAPKRGLAESSYNEQFF.

The chain combines TRBV20-1 with TRBJ2-6; D gene unclear. The CDR3 loop spans 17 amino acids. Germline V gives CDR1 DFQATT, CDR2 SNEGSKA (reference sequence). V lost 6 bases to trimming and J lost 0 bases, with 18 bases between them. CDR3 sequence reads: CSARREKRPSGANVLTF. The DNA of the CDR3 is TGCAGTGCGAGAAGGGAAAAAAGGCCCTCTGGGGCCAACGTCCTGACTTTC.

The chain has TRBV5-1 and TRBJ2-6, with TRBD1 as a possible D gene (5 bases). The CDR3 has 16 amino acids. Looked up from germline, CDR1 is SGHRS and CDR2 is YFSETQ. V lost 5 bases and J lost 0, with 12 bases in between. CDR3 nucleotides: TGCGCCAGCAGTAGACAGTCAAACTCTGGGGCCAACGTCCTGACTTTC. The encoded protein is CASSRQSNSGANVLTF.

In its sample, this clonotype was seen a few times. The rearrangement links TRBV7-9 to TRBJ2-4, with D uncertain. This CDR3 has 15 amino acids. V was pared by 1 base and J by 1 base, with 8 bases between. The germline V gene encodes CDR1 SEHNR and CDR2 FQNEAQ (reference sequence). CDR3 sequence: CASSLEVGAKNIQYF. CDR3 DNA sequence: TGTGCCAGCAGCTTAGAGGTTGGGGCCAAAAACATTCAGTACTTC.

V is TRBV4-2 and J is TRBJ1-2, with D maybe TRBD1 (6 bases). This CDR3 comprises 13 residues. V shed 0 bases and J shed 8 bases, with 10 bases lying between them. CDR1 and CDR2 (germline): LGHNA, YNFKEQ. Here the CDR3 reads CASSQDQQGGYTF. The DNA of the CDR3 is TGTGCCAGCAGCCAAGACCAACAGGGCGGCTACACCTTC.

Relative to its sample, this clonotype is medium-sized (0.01 to 0.1%). The chain combines TRBV6-1 with TRBJ2-1; TRBD2 matches at 9 bases. The CDR3 is 16 residues long. Trimming removed 5 bases from V and 1 base from J; junction bases left unmatched: 6. Germline CDR1 is MNHNS and CDR2 is SASEGT. CDR3 in amino acids: CASSISGSLSYNEQFF. CDR3 DNA: TGTGCCAGCAGTATTAGCGGGAGCTTGTCCTACAATGAGCAGTTCTTC.

This rearrangement joins TRBV7-3 to TRBJ2-7, with 7 nucleotides matching TRBD2. The CDR3 is 16 residues long. In germline, CDR1 is SGHTA, CDR2 FQGTGA. With 0 bases clipped from V and 0 bases from J, the junction kept 5 bases outside the gene matches. This CDR3 reads CASSLTGGKSSYEQYF. The DNA for the CDR3 is TGTGCCAGCAGCTTAACGGGGGGGAAGAGCTCCTACGAGCAGTACTTC.

This chain uses TRBV7-9 with TRBJ2-3, with 8 bases identical to TRBD2. V shed 1 base and J 2 bases; nucleotides not matched to a gene: 8. This CDR3 contains 17 residues. Germline loops: CDR1 SEHNR, CDR2 FQNEAQ (reference sequence). In DNA form, the CDR3 reads TGTGCCAGCAGCTTAGGCTACGGGAGGGGCATCACAGATACGCAGTATTTT. Translation gives CASSLGYGRGITDTQYF.

This chain uses TRBV29-1 with TRBJ2-5; 8 bases are shared with TRBD1. The V and J ends lost 6 bases and 5 bases, in that order; junction bases with no gene match: 5. Germline values: CDR1 SQVTM, CDR2 ANQGSEA. The CDR3 loop spans 12 amino acids. CDR3 sequence reads: CSVDRGLETQYF. In DNA, the CDR3 is TGCAGCGTAGACAGGGGTTTGGAGACCCAGTACTTC.

This clonotype has just a few counts. The chain couples TRBV7-3 to TRBJ2-7, with D perhaps matching TRBD1 (6 bases). There are 16 residues in the CDR3. Germline values: CDR1 SGHTA, CDR2 FQGTGA. V lost 2 bases and J 4 bases, leaving 18 bases between the germline ends. CDR3 residues: CASSLSIDRNAYEQYF. The CDR3 bases are TGTGCCAGCAGCTTATCTATCGACAGGAATGCTTACGAGCAGTACTTC.

By share of the sample, this clonotype is large. CDR3 sequence reads: CSALDRMGAEKLFF. In DNA, the CDR3 is TGCAGTGCCCTGGACAGGATGGGTGCTGAAAAACTGTTTTTT. The chain employs TRBV20-1 and TRBJ1-4; 7 bases fit TRBD1. Germline-derived CDR1 and CDR2 are DFQATT and SNEGSKA (reference sequence). The CDR3 length is 14 residues. Trimming took 6 bases from V and 7 from J; bases not matched to a gene: 11.